This entry lists 7 T cell receptor beta chains sequenced from one sample in a study of blood T cell repertoires in COVID-19. Data came from immunoSEQ multiplex PCR; TCRdb stores just in-frame clones and leaves some out. In the table there are approximately 230,000 clones, less than 85% of which are singletons. The sequenced sample consisted of peripheral blood. Receptor source: a woman of 80 years or more with active or convalescent COVID-19.

This clone was seen once. The gene calls are TRBV11-2 and TRBJ2-1; 16 bases agree with TRBD2. Looked up from germline, CDR1 is SGHAT and CDR2 is FQNNGV. The ends lost 5 bases at V and 4 bases at J; junction bases unmatched: 8. The CDR3 spans 18 residues. The CDR3 region is CASSPFGTSGGGYNEQFF. Here the CDR3 DNA reads TGTGCCAGCAGCCCGTTCGGGACTAGCGGGGGGGGGTACAATGAGCAGTTCTTC.

This chain joins TRBV20-1 and TRBJ2-7; 8 nucleotides agree with TRBD1. J lost 0 bases, V lost 3 bases, and 1 base had no gene match. Germline CDR1 reads DFQATT; CDR2 reads SNEGSKA (reference sequence). The CDR3 contains 13 residues. CDR3 bases: TGCAGTGCTAGTCAGGGGGCCTCCTACGAGCAGTACTTC. Translation: CSASQGASYEQYF.

The table lists this clone with a few counts. This chain links TRBV11-2 with TRBJ1-3; 8 nucleotides align to TRBD1. The CDR3 spans 15 residues. In germline, CDR1 is SGHAT, CDR2 FQNNGV. J was trimmed by 3 bases and V by 2 bases; bases with no gene match: 3. CDR3 DNA sequence: TGTGCCAGCAGCTTACAGGGGGCAGGTGGAAACACCATATATTTT. Translated: CASSLQGAGGNTIYF.

The V gene is TRBV28, the J gene TRBJ1-2, with a weak D call TRBD1 (6 bases). V was clipped by 5 bases and J by 4 bases, with 8 bases between them. This CDR3 comprises 12 residues. Germline V CDR1 and CDR2: MDHEN, SYDVKM. CDR3 nucleotide sequence: TGTGCCAGCAGTACAGGGCCCTATGGCTACACCTTC. Translated, it gives CASSTGPYGYTF.

In its sample, this clone was seen a few times. The J gene is TRBJ2-7, the V gene TRBV24-1; D perhaps matches TRBD2 (6 bases). This CDR3 has 15 amino acids. V gave up 1 base and J gave up 3 bases, with 12 bases separating them. Germline lookup yields CDR1 KGHDR and CDR2 SFDVKD. As DNA, the CDR3 is TGTGCCACCAGTGATTTTGTCGGGGGTATCTACGAGCAGTACTTC. Translation gives CATSDFVGGIYEQYF.

V usage is TRBV4-1 and J usage is TRBJ2-1; D is possibly TRBD2 (5 bases). The CDR3 is 14 amino acids. Trimming left V 0 bases short and J 7 bases short, with 10 bases between. Germline loops: CDR1 MGHRA, CDR2 YSYEKL. The CDR3 here is CASSQDLGRNEQFF. CDR3 coding DNA: TGCGCCAGCAGCCAAGATCTTGGGAGAAATGAGCAGTTCTTC.

This clone was counted only a few times. CDR3 DNA: TGTGCCAGCAGCCCGCGGGGGGGCCGCTACGAGCAGTACTTC. Its translation: CASSPRGGRYEQYF. This chain uses TRBV14 with TRBJ2-7; 9 nucleotides align to TRBD2. This CDR3 has 14 amino acids. Germline CDR1 SGHDN, CDR2 FVKESK. J was trimmed by 3 bases and V by 4 bases; bases with no gene match: 4.